This passage covers 20 T cell receptor beta chains from one sample sequenced in a study of radiotherapy plus CTLA-4 blockade in lung cancer. Using immunoSEQ multiplex PCR, the repertoire was profiled, and TCRdb retains in-frame clones only, with some absent. The repertoire holds fewer than 40,000 clones, with roughly 79% as singletons. The sample in question was peripheral blood, obtained from a patient treated with radiotherapy plus ipilimumab. These receptors were taken from a human donor with non-small cell lung cancer that progressed on radiotherapy plus ipilimumab.

V is TRBV10-3 and J is TRBJ1-3; TRBD1 might be the D (5 bases). The ends were cut back, 10 bases at V and 4 bases at J, with 14 bases in the middle. CDR3 size: 13 residues. CDR1 ENHRY and CDR2 SYGVKD come from the germline V gene. Here the CDR3 DNA reads TGTGCCAGCCACAGGCTGCTCGGAAACACCATATATTTT. Translation gives CASHRLLGNTIYF.

The chain is built from TRBV19 and TRBJ1-2, with D uncertain. This CDR3 has 12 amino acids. The V end lost 8 bases, the J end lost 0 bases, and 7 bases lay between the germline ends. CDR1 LNHDA and CDR2 SQIVND come from the germline V gene (reference sequence). CDR3 nucleotides: TGTGCCAGTCAGCGGGCTAACTATGGCTACACCTTC. Translated, it gives CASQRANYGYTF.

The chain couples TRBV7-9 to TRBJ1-4; D may be TRBD1 (5 bases). Germline assignment: CDR1 SEHNR and CDR2 FQNEAQ (reference sequence). The CDR3 runs 15 residues. V lost 5 bases, J lost 6 bases, and 16 bases lay in between. The CDR3, as DNA: TGTGCCAGCAGCCGGCCCGGGGGAAGTGATGAAAAACTGTTTTTT. This encodes CASSRPGGSDEKLFF.

The rearrangement joins TRBV12-2 to TRBJ2-3; the table calls TRBD2, which could not be checked here. TRBV12-2 is termed a pseudogene. This CDR3 region has 17 residues. The CDR3 DNA follows: TGTGCAAGTCGCTTTATAGGGGGGGCCCCTAGCACAGATACGCAGTATTTT. Encoded protein: CASRFIGGAPSTDTQYF.

The chain links TRBV7-8 to TRBJ2-1; weak D call: TRBD2 (6 bases). CDR3 size: 15 residues. Germline CDR1 reads SGHVS; CDR2 reads FQNEAQ. V shed 5 bases and J shed 5 bases, with 16 bases lying between them. CDR3 loop: CASSTRGGKDNEQFF. CDR3 coding DNA: TGTGCCAGCAGCACCCGGGGCGGGAAGGACAATGAGCAGTTCTTC. Using reference TRBV7-8 and TRBJ2-1 for the parts outside the CDR3, the full variable domain is GAGVSQSPRYKVAKRGQDVALRCDPISGHVSLFWYQQALGQGPEFLTYFQNEAQLDKSGLPSDRFFAERPEGSVSTLKIQRTQQEDSAVYLCASSTRGGKDNEQFFGPGTRLTVL.

The chain is built from TRBV25-1 and TRBJ1-2, with TRBD1 matching over 8 bases. After removal of 4 bases from V and 4 bases from J, the junction contained 8 bases not matched to a gene. The CDR3 is made up of 15 amino acids. Germline assignment: CDR1 MGHDK and CDR2 SYGVNS. Here the CDR3 DNA reads TGTGCCAGCAGTGCCCCGAGACAGGGGCCCTATGGCTACACCTTC. Encoded protein: CASSAPRQGPYGYTF.

The J gene is TRBJ1-5, the V gene TRBV7-8, with D perhaps matching TRBD1 (6 bases). The CDR3 sequence is 14 residues long. Trimming shortened V by 4 bases and J by 10 bases, and 17 bases separated the two germline ends. The germline gives CDR1 SGHVS, CDR2 FQNEAQ. Here the CDR3 reads CASSSIRGSQPQHF. The DNA for the CDR3 is TGTGCCAGCAGCTCCATCAGGGGATCCCAACCCCAGCATTTT.

This clone came up once. This chain connects TRBV7-2 to TRBJ2-2, with D uncertain. The V end was cut by 0 bases, the J end by 6 bases, with 8 bases between. Germline V CDR1 and CDR2: SGHTA, FQGNSA. The CDR3 extends over 14 amino acids. The CDR3 region is CASSLASRSGELFF. DNA of the CDR3: TGTGCCAGCAGCTTAGCTTCCCGGTCCGGGGAGCTGTTTTTT.

The V call is TRBV4-3, the J call TRBJ2-7; a weak D match, TRBD2 (6 bases). Trimming stripped 4 bases from V and 0 bases from J, with 19 bases between. CDR1 and CDR2 from the germline V gene are LGHNA and YSLEER. This CDR3 has 17 amino acids. This chain's CDR3 is CASSPAWGVPNSYEQYF. In nucleotides, the CDR3 is TGCGCCAGCAGCCCTGCGTGGGGGGTTCCTAACTCCTACGAGCAGTACTTC.

The rearrangement uses TRBV19 and TRBJ2-5, with TRBD1 matching 10 bases. This CDR3 contains 16 residues. After removal of 3 bases from V and 5 bases from J, the junction contained 9 bases not matched to a gene. From germline, CDR1 is LNHDA and CDR2 SQIVND (reference sequence). The chain's CDR3 is CASSIGGQGEWETQYF. The CDR3 DNA reads TGTGCCAGTAGTATCGGAGGACAGGGGGAGTGGGAGACCCAGTACTTC. Using reference TRBV19 and TRBJ2-5 for the parts outside the CDR3, the full variable domain is DGGITQSPKYLFRKEGQNVTLSCEQNLNHDAMYWYRQDPGQGLRLIYYSQIVNDFQKGDIAEGYSVSREKKESFPLTVTSAQKNPTAFYLCASSIGGQGEWETQYFGPGTRLLVL.

As DNA, the CDR3 is TGTGCCAGCAGCGCCACAGCTCCCCTCCACTATGGCTACACCTTC. Its translation is CASSATAPLHYGYTF. The rearrangement joins TRBV7-2 to TRBJ1-2; unclear D gene. This CDR3 comprises 15 residues. The V gene's germline CDR1 is SGHTA and CDR2 FQGNSA. The germline V and J ends were trimmed by 5 bases and 3 bases, with 16 bases remaining between them.

V usage is TRBV23-1 and J usage is TRBJ2-7; D may be TRBD1 (6 bases). TRBV23-1 is an ORF, with its function uncertain. The CDR3 length is 16 residues. Between the trimmed V and J ends, which lost 4 bases and 0 bases, there was a span of 16 bases. The CDR3 sequence: CASSPLTGSDSYEQYF. CDR3 sequence (DNA): TGCGCCAGCAGTCCCCTCACAGGGTCGGACTCCTACGAGCAGTACTTC.

The chain recombines TRBV25-1 with TRBJ1-2; 9 bases align to TRBD1. Germline V gene sequence: CDR1 MGHDK, CDR2 SYGVNS. The CDR3 has 14 residues. V shed 5 bases, J shed 5 bases, and the junction held 6 bases outside the gene matches. The CDR3 bases are TGTGCCAGCAGTTGGACAGGGGAGGCGTATGGCTACACCTTC. This translates into CASSWTGEAYGYTF.

The J gene is TRBJ2-1, the V gene TRBV19; 14 nucleotides align to TRBD2. V lost 4 bases to trimming and J lost 0 bases; unmatched junction nucleotides: 5. CDR3 size: 18 residues. Germline V gives CDR1 LNHDA, CDR2 SQIVND (reference sequence). The CDR3 protein is CASSRGLAGVPSYNEQFF. The CDR3 nucleotides are TGTGCCAGTAGTAGGGGACTAGCGGGGGTACCCTCCTACAATGAGCAGTTCTTC.

CDR3 nucleotides: TGTGCCAGCAGACTAGCGGGGGGTAAAGAGACCCAGTACTTC. This codes for CASRLAGGKETQYF. The rearrangement links TRBV5-4 to TRBJ2-5; 12 bases align to TRBD2. V was clipped by 5 bases and J by 3 bases; unmatched bases: 2. The germline V gene encodes CDR1 SGHNT and CDR2 YYREEE (reference sequence). CDR3 length: 14 residues.

V and J are TRBV2 and TRBJ2-5; a possible D gene is TRBD1 (5 bases). CDR3 length: 12 amino acids. V was pared by 5 bases and J by 1 base, with 5 bases between. Germline assignment: CDR1 SNHLY and CDR2 FYNNEI. Here the CDR3 DNA reads TGTGCCAGCAGTACAGGCCAAGAGACCCAGTACTTC. Residues: CASSTGQETQYF. Drawing the rest from reference TRBV2 and TRBJ2-5, the complete variable domain is EPEVTQTPSHQVTQMGQEVILRCVPISNHLYFYWYRQILGQKVEFLVSFYNNEISEKSEIFDDQFSVERPDGSNFTLKIRSTKLEDSAMYFCASSTGQETQYFGPGTRLLVL.

The J gene is TRBJ2-2, the V gene TRBV11-2; no definite D call. The CDR3 spans 14 residues. The V gene's germline CDR1 is SGHAT and CDR2 FQNNGV. With 0 bases removed from V and 1 base from J, the gap between germline ends came to 3 bases. CDR3 amino acids: CASSLDRNTGELFF. The CDR3 coding sequence is TGTGCCAGCAGCTTAGACCGGAACACCGGGGAGCTGTTTTTT.

This chain uses TRBV18 with TRBJ2-2, with TRBD2 identical over 11 bases. Germline V gene lookup returns CDR1 KGHSH and CDR2 LQKENI. There are 18 residues in the CDR3. Trimming at V came to 2 bases and at J to 0 bases, leaving 5 bases not matched to a gene. In DNA, the CDR3 is TGTGCCAGCTCACCAAGGGCTAGCGGGGGGACGAACACCGGGGAGCTGTTTTTT. Translated, it gives CASSPRASGGTNTGELFF.

The chain carries TRBV7-8 and TRBJ1-4, with 7 bases lining up with TRBD1. J was trimmed by 4 bases and V by 5 bases; bases with no gene match: 4. The CDR3 covers 14 residues. Germline V lookup: CDR1 SGHVS, CDR2 FQNEAQ. The CDR3 reads CASSVGQFNEKLFF. CDR3 in DNA: TGTGCCAGCAGCGTGGGACAGTTTAATGAAAAACTGTTTTTT. Full variable domain (remainder filled in from reference TRBV7-8 and TRBJ1-4): GAGVSQSPRYKVAKRGQDVALRCDPISGHVSLFWYQQALGQGPEFLTYFQNEAQLDKSGLPSDRFFAERPEGSVSTLKIQRTQQEDSAVYLCASSVGQFNEKLFFGSGTQLSVL.

This sequence joins TRBV4-1 and TRBJ2-2, with TRBD2 matching over 12 bases. CDR3 length equals 18 residues. Germline CDR1 is MGHRA and CDR2 is YSYEKL. V was clipped by 1 base and J by 1 base; unmatched bases: 4. CDR3 DNA sequence: TGCGCCAGCAGCCAAGGTCTAGCGGGGGGGCTGAACACCGGGGAGCTGTTTTTT. Protein sequence: CASSQGLAGGLNTGELFF.